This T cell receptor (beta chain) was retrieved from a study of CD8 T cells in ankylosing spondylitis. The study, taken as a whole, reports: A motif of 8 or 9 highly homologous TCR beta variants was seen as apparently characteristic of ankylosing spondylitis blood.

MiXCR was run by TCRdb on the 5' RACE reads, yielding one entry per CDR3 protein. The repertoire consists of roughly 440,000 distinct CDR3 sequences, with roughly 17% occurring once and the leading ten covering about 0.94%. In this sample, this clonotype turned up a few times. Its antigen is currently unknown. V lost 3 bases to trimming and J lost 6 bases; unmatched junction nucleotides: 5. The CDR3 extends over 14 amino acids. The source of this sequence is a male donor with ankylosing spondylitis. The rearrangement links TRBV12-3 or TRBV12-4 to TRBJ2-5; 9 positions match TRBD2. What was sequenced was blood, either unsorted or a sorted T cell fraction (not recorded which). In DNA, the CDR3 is TGTGCCAGCAGTTTGGCGGGAGGGCCGAAGACCCAGTACTTC. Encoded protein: CASSLAGGPKTQYF.